What follows are 20 T cell receptor beta chains derived from one specimen sequenced in a study of T cells after yellow fever vaccination. TCRdb independently ran MiXCR on the 5' RACE reads; one entry per CDR3 protein. The table shows some 150,000 distinct CDR3 sequences, with 11% occurring only once. The sequencing used CD8+ T cells sorted from PBMCs, collected 15 days after the yellow fever booster vaccination. The receptor set was obtained from a man aged 18 to 30 who received the YFV17D yellow fever vaccine.

The chain combines TRBV18 with TRBJ2-3; weak D call: TRBD2 (6 bases). The V gene's germline CDR1 is KGHSH and CDR2 LQKENI. The CDR3 length is 16 residues. Between the trimmed V and J ends, which lost 3 bases and 4 bases, there was a span of 17 bases. The CDR3, as DNA: TGTGCCAGCTCACCGCGGGACCCTCGGGTGGCAGATACGCAGTATTTT. Its protein is CASSPRDPRVADTQYF.

This chain joins TRBV4-1 and TRBJ2-7; D is ambiguous. Germline V lookup: CDR1 MGHRA, CDR2 YSYEKL. The CDR3 runs 14 residues. V shed 2 bases and J shed 0 bases, with 8 bases lying between them. As DNA, the CDR3 is TGCGCCAGCAGCCAATCCCGCGGCTCCTACGAGCAGTACGTC. Translation: CASSQSRGSYEQYV.

This chain joins TRBV12-3 or TRBV12-4 and TRBJ2-5, with 12 bases identical to TRBD2. J gave up 0 bases and V 5 bases, and 7 bases lay outside the gene matches. The CDR3 loop spans 17 amino acids. The CDR3 coding sequence is TGTGCCAGCAGTCCCCCTGGACTAGCGGGGTACCAAGAGACCCAGTACTTC. Its translation: CASSPPGLAGYQETQYF.

This clonotype came up a few times. The chain joins TRBV12-3 or TRBV12-4 to TRBJ2-1, with 11 bases lining up with TRBD2. Trimming removed 3 bases from V and 7 bases from J; junction bases left unmatched: 5. The CDR3 runs 15 residues. The CDR3 nucleotides are TGTGCCAGCAGTTTGGTTAGCGGGGGGGCAAATGAGCAGTTCTTC. This encodes CASSLVSGGANEQFF.

Turning to this clonotype: Mismatch with germline at one junction end may stem from a read error. The chain carries TRBV7-9 and TRBJ2-3, with D tentatively TRBD1 or TRBD2 (5 bases each). CDR3 length: 11 residues. Germline CDR1 SEHNR, CDR2 FQNEAQ (reference sequence). The CDR3 DNA reads TGTGCCAGCAACTTCCCCCGGGGCTGGAATTTT. This translates into CASNFPRGWNF.

The rearrangement links TRBV9 to TRBJ2-3; D gene uncertain. The germline gives CDR1 SGDLS, CDR2 YYNGEE. The V end was cut by 0 bases, the J end by 0 bases, with 11 bases between. The CDR3 runs 16 residues. CDR3 residues: CASSVDMGSSTDTQYF. The CDR3 DNA is TGTGCCAGCAGCGTAGATATGGGTTCTAGCACAGATACGCAGTATTTT.

The chain uses TRBV7-9 and TRBJ2-3, with D perhaps matching TRBD2 (6 bases). The CDR3 is made up of 15 amino acids. Trimming pared 6 bases from V and 0 bases from J, leaving 13 bases between. Germline values: CDR1 SEHNR, CDR2 FQNEAQ (reference sequence). Here the CDR3 DNA reads TGTGCCAGCAGAAGAGCCCGGGGGAGCACAGATACGCAGTATTTT. This sequence encodes CASRRARGSTDTQYF.

There are many counts of this clonotype. V is TRBV2 and J is TRBJ2-2; D may match TRBD1 or TRBD2 (6 bases each). The CDR3 covers 16 residues. Trimming took 2 bases from V and 4 from J, leaving 14 bases between them. Germline V gene lookup returns CDR1 SNHLY and CDR2 FYNNEI. Written as DNA, the CDR3 is TGTGCCAGCAGTGAATTGGGGGGCGCGGGCACCGGGGAGCTGTTTTTT. Translating it yields CASSELGGAGTGELFF.

The V and J genes are TRBV7-9 and TRBJ1-5; weak D call: TRBD1 (5 bases). CDR1 is SEHNR and CDR2 is FQNEAQ in the germline V gene (reference sequence). The CDR3 extends over 17 amino acids. The germline V and J ends were trimmed by 0 bases and 0 bases, with 12 bases remaining between them. The DNA of the CDR3 is TGTGCCAGCAGCTTAGCCCAGGGATATTATAGCAATCAGCCCCAGCATTTT. It encodes CASSLAQGYYSNQPQHF.

V gene TRBV29-1 combines with J gene TRBJ2-7, with D maybe TRBD2 (6 bases). There are 14 residues in the CDR3. V lost 7 bases and J lost 4, with 20 bases in between. Germline V gene sequence: CDR1 SQVTM, CDR2 ANQGSEA. CDR3 nucleotides: TGCAGCGGGCGGCAGGAGGGAGTAAGTTACGAGCAGTACGTC. Amino acids: CSGRQEGVSYEQYV.

The rearrangement joins TRBV11-2 to TRBJ2-7, with 7 bases that match TRBD1. The CDR3 loop spans 16 amino acids. From germline, CDR1 is SGHAT and CDR2 FQNNGV. The trim removed 5 bases at V and 4 bases at J, leaving 14 bases unmatched. This CDR3 is CASSRSGQDRTYEQYF. CDR3 coding DNA: TGTGCCAGCAGCAGGAGCGGACAGGACCGTACTTACGAGCAGTACTTC.

There are a few counts of this clonotype. The rearrangement joins TRBV5-1 to TRBJ2-3, with TRBD1 matching over 7 bases. CDR3 length: 14 residues. Germline CDR1 and CDR2: SGHRS and YFSETQ. The junction had 9 bases not matched to a gene; V was cut back by 7 bases and J by 4 bases. The CDR3 region has the DNA TGCGCCAGCCGGACAGGCCTAAGGTCAGATACGCAGTATTTT. This codes for CASRTGLRSDTQYF.

This clonotype was observed at least ten times. The chain links TRBV7-9 to TRBJ2-5; a weak D match, TRBD1 (5 bases). CDR1 SEHNR and CDR2 FQNEAQ come from the germline V gene (reference sequence). The CDR3 sequence is 15 residues long. V lost 0 bases to trimming and J lost 1 base, with 9 bases between them. CDR3 nucleotides: TGTGCCAGCAGCTTAGCGGCTAGGGGCCAAGAGACCCAGTACTTC. Translated: CASSLAARGQETQYF.

The table lists this clonotype with many counts. This chain links TRBV7-9 with TRBJ1-1; no clear D gene. The V and J ends lost 1 base and 1 base respectively, with 10 bases between them. The CDR3 spans 15 residues. From germline, CDR1 is SEHNR and CDR2 FQNEAQ (reference sequence). The CDR3 reads CASSLVPSENTEAFF. CDR3 nucleotide sequence: TGTGCCAGCAGCTTAGTTCCATCGGAGAACACTGAAGCTTTCTTT.

The table lists this clonotype with a few counts. J is TRBJ2-7 and V is TRBV7-9, with D perhaps matching TRBD1 or TRBD2 (7 bases each). The ends were cut back, 5 bases at V and 3 bases at J, with 14 bases in the middle. CDR1 is SEHNR and CDR2 is FQNEAQ in the germline V gene (reference sequence). The CDR3 loop spans 14 amino acids. The CDR3 nucleotides are TGTGCCAGCAGCCCAGGGGGGGTGGACTACGAGCAGTACTTC. Amino acid sequence: CASSPGGVDYEQYF.

This clonotype was picked up many times. V usage is TRBV6-4 and J usage is TRBJ2-1; 7 nucleotides line up with TRBD2. The germline V gene encodes CDR1 MRHNA and CDR2 SNTAGT. V trimming: 0 bases; J trimming: 5 bases; junction bases outside the gene matches: 7. There are 16 residues in the CDR3. CDR3 in amino acids: CASSDSAGGGNNEQFF. Here the CDR3 DNA reads TGTGCCAGCAGTGACTCCGCTGGCGGGGGAAACAATGAGCAGTTCTTC.

This chain joins TRBV7-2 and TRBJ1-6; maybe TRBD1 (5 bases). V shed 4 bases and J shed 14 bases, with 15 bases lying between them. The CDR3 length is 13 residues. Germline CDR1 SGHTA, CDR2 FQGNSA. CDR3 coding DNA: TGTGCCAGCAGCTACATGGGACCGGGGGCCCTCCACTTT. Protein product: CASSYMGPGALHF.

This clonotype has a handful of counts. J is TRBJ1-3 and V is TRBV12-3 or TRBV12-4; the D gene is possibly TRBD1 (6 bases). The CDR3 runs to 13 residues. The V gene lost 0 bases and the J gene lost 11 bases, with 11 bases spanning the gap. Here the CDR3 reads CASSLALGAAIYF. CDR3 coding DNA: TGTGCCAGCAGTTTAGCGCTGGGGGCGGCCATATATTTT.

The chain recombines TRBV28 with TRBJ2-2; 7 bases map to TRBD2. Germline CDR1 MDHEN, CDR2 SYDVKM. The CDR3 is 12 amino acids. V trimming: 8 bases; J trimming: 6 bases; junction bases outside the gene matches: 3. In DNA, the CDR3 is TGTGCCAGCGGGGGGGGTGCCGGGGAGCTGTTTTTT. Translation gives CASGGGAGELFF.

This clonotype was observed at least ten times. The genes are TRBV20-1 and TRBJ2-3, with 8 bases lining up with TRBD2. Looked up from germline, CDR1 is DFQATT and CDR2 is SNEGSKA (reference sequence). After removal of 0 bases from V and 2 bases from J, the junction contained 4 bases not matched to a gene. The CDR3 extends over 15 amino acids. This chain's CDR3 is CSARDLAGLTDTQYF. CDR3 in DNA: TGCAGTGCTAGAGATTTAGCGGGGCTCACAGATACGCAGTATTTT.